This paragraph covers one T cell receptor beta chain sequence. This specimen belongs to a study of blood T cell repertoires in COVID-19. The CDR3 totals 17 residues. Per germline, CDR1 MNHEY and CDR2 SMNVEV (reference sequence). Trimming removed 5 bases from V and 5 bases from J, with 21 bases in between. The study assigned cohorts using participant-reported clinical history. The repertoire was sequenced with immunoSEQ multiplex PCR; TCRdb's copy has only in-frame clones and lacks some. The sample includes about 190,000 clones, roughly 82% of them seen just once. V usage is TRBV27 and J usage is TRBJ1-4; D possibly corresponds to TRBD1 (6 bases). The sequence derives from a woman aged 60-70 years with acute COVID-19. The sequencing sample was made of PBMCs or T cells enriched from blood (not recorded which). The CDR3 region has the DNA TGTGCCAGCAGTCTTCTAACGACAGGCCAGACGAATGAAAAACTGTTTTTT. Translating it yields CASSLLTTGQTNEKLFF.